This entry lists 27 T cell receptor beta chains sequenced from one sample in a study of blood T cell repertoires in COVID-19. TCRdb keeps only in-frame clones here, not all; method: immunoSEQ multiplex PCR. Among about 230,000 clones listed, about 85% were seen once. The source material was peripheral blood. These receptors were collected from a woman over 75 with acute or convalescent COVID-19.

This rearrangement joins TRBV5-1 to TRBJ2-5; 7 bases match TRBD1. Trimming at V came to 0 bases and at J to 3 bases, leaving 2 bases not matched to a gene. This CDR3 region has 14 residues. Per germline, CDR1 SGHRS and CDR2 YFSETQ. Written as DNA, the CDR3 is TGCGCCAGCAGCTTGGCCGGGACAGAAGAGACCCAGTACTTC. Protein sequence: CASSLAGTEETQYF.

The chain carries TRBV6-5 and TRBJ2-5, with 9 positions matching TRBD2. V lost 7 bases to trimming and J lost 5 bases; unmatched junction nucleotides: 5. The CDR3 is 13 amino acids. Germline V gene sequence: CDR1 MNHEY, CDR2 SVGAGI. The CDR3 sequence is CASTLAGEETQYF. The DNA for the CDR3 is TGTGCCAGCACATTAGCGGGAGAGGAGACCCAGTACTTC.

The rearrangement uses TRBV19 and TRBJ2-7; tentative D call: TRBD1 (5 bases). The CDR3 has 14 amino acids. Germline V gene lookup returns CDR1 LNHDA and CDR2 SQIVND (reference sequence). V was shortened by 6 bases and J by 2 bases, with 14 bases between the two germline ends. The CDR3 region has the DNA TGTGCCAGTAGGTTCCAGGACACGACCTACGAGCAGTACTTC. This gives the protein CASRFQDTTYEQYF.

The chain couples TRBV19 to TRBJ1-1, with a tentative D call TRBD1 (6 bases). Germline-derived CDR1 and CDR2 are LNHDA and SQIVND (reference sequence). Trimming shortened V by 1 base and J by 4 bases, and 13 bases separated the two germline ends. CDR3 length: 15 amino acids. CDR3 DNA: TGTGCCAGTAGTATAGGAGGGGGGGGCGGCACTGAAGCTTTCTTT. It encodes CASSIGGGGGTEAFF.

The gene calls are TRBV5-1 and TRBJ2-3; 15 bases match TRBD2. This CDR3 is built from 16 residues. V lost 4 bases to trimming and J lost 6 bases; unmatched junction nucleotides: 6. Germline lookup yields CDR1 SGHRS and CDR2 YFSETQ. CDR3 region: CASSRRTSGGADTQYF. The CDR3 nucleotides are TGCGCCAGCAGCCGACGGACTAGCGGGGGGGCCGATACGCAGTATTTT.

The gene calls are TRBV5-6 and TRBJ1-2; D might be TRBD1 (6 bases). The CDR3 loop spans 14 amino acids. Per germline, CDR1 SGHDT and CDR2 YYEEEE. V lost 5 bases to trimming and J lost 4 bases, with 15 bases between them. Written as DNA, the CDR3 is TGTGCCAGCAGTACGAAACAGGGTGGCTATGGCTACACCTTC. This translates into CASSTKQGGYGYTF.

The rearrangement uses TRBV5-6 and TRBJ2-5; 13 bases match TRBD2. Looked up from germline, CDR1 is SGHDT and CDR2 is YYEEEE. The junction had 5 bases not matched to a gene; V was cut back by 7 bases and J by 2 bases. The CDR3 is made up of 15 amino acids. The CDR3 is CASSGLAGAQETQYF. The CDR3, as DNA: TGTGCCAGCTCCGGACTAGCGGGGGCACAAGAGACCCAGTACTTC.

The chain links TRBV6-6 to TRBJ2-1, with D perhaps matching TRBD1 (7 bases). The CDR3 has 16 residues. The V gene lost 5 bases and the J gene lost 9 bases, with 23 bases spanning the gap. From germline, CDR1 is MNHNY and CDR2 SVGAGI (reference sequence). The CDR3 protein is CASSREGGQPLGEQFF. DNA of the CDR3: TGTGCCAGCAGTCGAGAGGGGGGACAGCCTCTGGGTGAGCAGTTCTTC.

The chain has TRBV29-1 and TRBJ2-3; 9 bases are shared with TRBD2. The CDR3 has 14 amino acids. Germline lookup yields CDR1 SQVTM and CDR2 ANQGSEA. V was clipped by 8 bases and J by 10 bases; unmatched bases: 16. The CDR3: CSFSPSGDNVPQYF. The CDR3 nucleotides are TGCAGCTTCTCGCCTAGCGGGGACAACGTGCCGCAGTATTTT.

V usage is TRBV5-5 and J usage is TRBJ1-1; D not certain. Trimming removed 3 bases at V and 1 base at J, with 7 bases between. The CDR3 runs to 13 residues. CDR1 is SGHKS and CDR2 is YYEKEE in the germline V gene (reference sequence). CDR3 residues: CASSSPQNTEAFF. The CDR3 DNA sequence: TGTGCCAGCAGCTCCCCACAGAACACTGAAGCTTTCTTT.

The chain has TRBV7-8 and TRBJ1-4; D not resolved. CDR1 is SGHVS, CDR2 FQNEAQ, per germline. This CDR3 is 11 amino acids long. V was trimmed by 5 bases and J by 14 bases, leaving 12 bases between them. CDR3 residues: CASSTSGSLFF. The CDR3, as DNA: TGTGCCAGCAGCACTAGCGGGTCCCTGTTTTTT. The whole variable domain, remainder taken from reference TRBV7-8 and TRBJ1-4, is GAGVSQSPRYKVAKRGQDVALRCDPISGHVSLFWYQQALGQGPEFLTYFQNEAQLDKSGLPSDRFFAERPEGSVSTLKIQRTQQEDSAVYLCASSTSGSLFFGSGTQLSVL.

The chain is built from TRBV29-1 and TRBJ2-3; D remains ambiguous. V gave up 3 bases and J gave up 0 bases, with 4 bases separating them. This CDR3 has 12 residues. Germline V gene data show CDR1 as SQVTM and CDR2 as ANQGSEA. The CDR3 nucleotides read TGCAGCGTTGACGGGAGCACAGATACGCAGTATTTT. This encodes CSVDGSTDTQYF.

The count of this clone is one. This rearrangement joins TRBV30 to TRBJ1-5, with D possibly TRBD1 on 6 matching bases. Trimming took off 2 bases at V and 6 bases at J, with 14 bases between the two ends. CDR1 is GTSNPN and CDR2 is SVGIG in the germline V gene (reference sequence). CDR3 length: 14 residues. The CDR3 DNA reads TGTGCCTGGAGTCGGAGGGGGGGCGGTCAGCCCCAGCATTTT. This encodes CAWSRRGGGQPQHF.

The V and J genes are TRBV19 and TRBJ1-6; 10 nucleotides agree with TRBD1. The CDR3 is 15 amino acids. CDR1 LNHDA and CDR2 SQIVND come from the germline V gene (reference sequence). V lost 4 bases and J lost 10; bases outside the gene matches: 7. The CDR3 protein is CASSTRQGAGSPLHF. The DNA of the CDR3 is TGTGCCAGTAGTACCCGACAGGGGGCCGGATCACCCCTCCACTTT.

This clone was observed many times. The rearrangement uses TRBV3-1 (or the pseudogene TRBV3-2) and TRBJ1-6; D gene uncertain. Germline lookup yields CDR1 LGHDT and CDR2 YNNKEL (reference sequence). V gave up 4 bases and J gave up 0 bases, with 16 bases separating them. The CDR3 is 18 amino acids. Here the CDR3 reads CASSLFEPTVSYNSPLHF. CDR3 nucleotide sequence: TGTGCCAGCAGCCTTTTCGAGCCTACAGTCTCCTATAATTCACCCCTCCACTTT.

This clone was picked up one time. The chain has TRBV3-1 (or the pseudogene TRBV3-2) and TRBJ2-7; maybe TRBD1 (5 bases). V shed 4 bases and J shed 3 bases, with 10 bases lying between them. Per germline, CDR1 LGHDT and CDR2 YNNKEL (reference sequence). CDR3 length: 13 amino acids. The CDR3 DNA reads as TGTGCCAGCAGCCCCCTTCAGGGCTACGAGCAGTACTTC. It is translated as CASSPLQGYEQYF.

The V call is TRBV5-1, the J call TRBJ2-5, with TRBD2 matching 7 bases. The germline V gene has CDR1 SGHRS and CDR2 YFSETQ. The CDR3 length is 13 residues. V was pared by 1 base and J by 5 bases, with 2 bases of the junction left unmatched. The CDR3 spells CASSLRGGETQYF. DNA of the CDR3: TGCGCCAGCAGCTTGCGGGGAGGGGAGACCCAGTACTTC.

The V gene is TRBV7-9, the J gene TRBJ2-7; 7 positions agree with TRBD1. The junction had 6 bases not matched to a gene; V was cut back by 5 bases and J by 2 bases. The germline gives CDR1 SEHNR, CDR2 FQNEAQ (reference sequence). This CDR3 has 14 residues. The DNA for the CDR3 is TGTGCCAGCAGCCCGACAGGGAAAACCTACGAGCAGTACTTC. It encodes CASSPTGKTYEQYF. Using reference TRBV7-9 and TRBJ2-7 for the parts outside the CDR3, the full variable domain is DTGVSQNPRHKITKRGQNVTFRCDPISEHNRLYWYRQTLGQGPEFLTYFQNEAQLEKSRLLSDRFSAERPKGSFSTLEIQRTEQGDSAMYLCASSPTGKTYEQYFGPGTRLTVT.

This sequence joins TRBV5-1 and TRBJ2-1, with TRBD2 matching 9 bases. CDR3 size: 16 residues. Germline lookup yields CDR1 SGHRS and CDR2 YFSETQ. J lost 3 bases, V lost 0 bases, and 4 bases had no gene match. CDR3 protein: CASSLESSGGYNEQFF. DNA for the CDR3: TGCGCCAGCAGCTTGGAAAGTAGCGGGGGCTACAATGAGCAGTTCTTC.

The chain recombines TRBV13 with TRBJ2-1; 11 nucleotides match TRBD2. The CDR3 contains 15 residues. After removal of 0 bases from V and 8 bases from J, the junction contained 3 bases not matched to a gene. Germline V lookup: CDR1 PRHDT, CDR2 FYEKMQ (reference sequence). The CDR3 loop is CASSLGLAGGHEQFF. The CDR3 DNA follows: TGTGCCAGCAGCTTAGGGTTAGCGGGGGGGCATGAGCAGTTCTTC.

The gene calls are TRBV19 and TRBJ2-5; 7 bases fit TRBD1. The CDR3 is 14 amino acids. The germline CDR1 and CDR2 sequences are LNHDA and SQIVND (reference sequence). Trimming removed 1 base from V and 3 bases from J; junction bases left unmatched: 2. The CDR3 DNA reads TGTGCCAGTAGTATAGGAGACAGGGAAGAGACCCAGTACTTC. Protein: CASSIGDREETQYF.

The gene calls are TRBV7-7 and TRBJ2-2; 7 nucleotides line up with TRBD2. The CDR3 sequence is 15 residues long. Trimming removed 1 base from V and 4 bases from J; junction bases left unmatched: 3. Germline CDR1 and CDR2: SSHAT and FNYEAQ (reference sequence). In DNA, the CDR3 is TGTGCCAGCAGCTTAGACGGGGGGTCCACCGGGGAGCTGTTTTTT. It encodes CASSLDGGSTGELFF.

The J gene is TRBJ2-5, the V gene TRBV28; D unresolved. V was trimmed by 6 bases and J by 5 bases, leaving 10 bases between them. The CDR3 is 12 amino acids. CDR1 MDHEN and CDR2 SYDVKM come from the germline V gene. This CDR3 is CASRTGIETQYF. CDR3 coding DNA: TGTGCCAGCAGAACGGGTATCGAGACCCAGTACTTC.

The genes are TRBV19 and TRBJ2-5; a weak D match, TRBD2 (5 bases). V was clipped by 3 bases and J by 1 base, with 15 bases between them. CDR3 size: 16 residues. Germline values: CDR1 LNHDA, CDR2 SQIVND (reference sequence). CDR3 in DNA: TGTGCCAGTAGTATTTCGAGGGCGAGGTCCCAAGAGACCCAGTACTTC. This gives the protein CASSISRARSQETQYF.

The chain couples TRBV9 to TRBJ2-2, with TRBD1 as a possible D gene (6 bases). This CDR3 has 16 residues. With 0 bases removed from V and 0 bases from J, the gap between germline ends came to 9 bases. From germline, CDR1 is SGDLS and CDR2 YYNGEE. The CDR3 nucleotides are TGTGCCAGCAGCGTAGATTCAGGGGCGAACACCGGGGAGCTGTTTTTT. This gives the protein CASSVDSGANTGELFF.

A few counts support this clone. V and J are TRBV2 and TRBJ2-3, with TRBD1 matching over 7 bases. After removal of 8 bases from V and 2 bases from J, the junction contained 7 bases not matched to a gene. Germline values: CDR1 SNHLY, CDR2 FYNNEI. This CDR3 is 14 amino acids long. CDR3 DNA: TGTGCCAGCTCGGGGACAGCCGCCACAGATACGCAGTATTTT. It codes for CASSGTAATDTQYF.

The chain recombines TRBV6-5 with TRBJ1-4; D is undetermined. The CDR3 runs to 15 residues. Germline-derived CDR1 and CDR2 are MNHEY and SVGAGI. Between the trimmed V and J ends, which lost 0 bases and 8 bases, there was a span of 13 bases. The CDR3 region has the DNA TGTGCCAGCAGTTACTCATCCAGGATCAGCGAAAAACTGTTTTTT. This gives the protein CASSYSSRISEKLFF.